The T cell receptor beta chain described here comes from a study of blood T cell repertoires in COVID-19. Study information: Collection of acute and convalescent COVID-19 samples took place in the United States, Italy and Spain. PBMCs, B-cell-depleted T cells, or T cells provided the cDNA or gDNA that made up the material.

In the original analysis: How many nucleated cells were present was estimated from reference gene primer amplification. Sequencing was performed with immunoSEQ multiplex PCR; in TCRdb, only in-frame clones are kept and a portion is missing. V, J and clone size derive from that table, while D and trimming were established from the DNA sequence. The data contain under 30,000 clones, about 83% of them singletons. V was clipped by 3 bases and J by 13 bases, with 17 bases between them. Germline V gives CDR1 LGHNA, CDR2 YNFKEQ. The CDR3 is 13 amino acids. This clonotype originated in a human donor in a cohort sampled during active COVID-19. The chain is built from TRBV4-2 and TRBJ2-3; maybe TRBD2 (5 bases). Sequenced sample: peripheral blood. The CDR3 region is CASSQEASTVEYF. The CDR3 coding sequence is TGTGCCAGCAGCCAGGAAGCTAGCACCGTCGAGTATTTT.